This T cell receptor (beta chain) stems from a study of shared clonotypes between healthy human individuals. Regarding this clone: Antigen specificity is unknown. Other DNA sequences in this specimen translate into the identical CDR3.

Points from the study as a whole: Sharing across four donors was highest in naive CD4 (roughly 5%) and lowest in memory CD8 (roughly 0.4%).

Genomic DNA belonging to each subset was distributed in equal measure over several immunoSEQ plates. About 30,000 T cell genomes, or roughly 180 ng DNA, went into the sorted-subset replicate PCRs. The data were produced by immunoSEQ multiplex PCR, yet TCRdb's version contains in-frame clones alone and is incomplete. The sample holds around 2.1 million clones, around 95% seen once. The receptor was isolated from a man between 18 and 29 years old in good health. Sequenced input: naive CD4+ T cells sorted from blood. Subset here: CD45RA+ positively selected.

CDR3 in amino acids: CASSGTGSGNTIYF. For the CDR3, the DNA is TGTGCCAGCTCCGGGACAGGGTCTGGAAACACCATATATTTT. The rearrangement uses TRBV2 and TRBJ1-3; TRBD1 aligns across 9 bases. The J segment lost 1 base and the V segment lost 8 bases, leaving 3 bases of the junction unmatched. The CDR3 is 14 residues long. Germline V gives CDR1 SNHLY, CDR2 FYNNEI. The entire variable domain, with the rest obtained from reference TRBV2 and TRBJ1-3, is as follows: EPEVTQTPSHQVTQMGQEVILRCVPISNHLYFYWYRQILGQKVEFLVSFYNNEISEKSEIFDDQFSVERPDGSNFTLKIRSTKLEDSAMYFCASSGTGSGNTIYFGEGSWLTVV.